This is a list of T cell receptor beta chains from one sample in a study of blood T cell repertoires in COVID-19. The assay was immunoSEQ multiplex PCR, and TCRdb's table has in-frame clones only and misses some. There are under 150,000 clones in the sample; approximately 81% occur only once, and more than 1.2% lies in the top ten. Input material: peripheral blood. The receptors originated from a man aged 55 to 69 with acute or convalescent COVID-19. Both conserved end residues are part of each CDR3. Clone size is shown for a subset of rows, as once, few, many or a class of expanded clone.

size	V	J	CDR3
-	TRBV5-1	TRBJ1-1	CASSASQGGGTEAFF
-	TRBV5-4	TRBJ1-1	CASSLKTGLNTEAFF
-	TRBV2	TRBJ1-1	CASSEREYTEAFF
-	TRBV7-8	TRBJ2-3	CASSSRLAGRTDTQYF
-	TRBV7-3	TRBJ2-1	CASSQTGSNLNNEQFF
-	TRBV11-3	TRBJ2-7	CASSWTSGKTAYEQYF
-	TRBV5-4	TRBJ1-1	CASSMGQGSYTEAFF
-	TRBV6-5	TRBJ2-7	CASRTQGSYEQYF
-	TRBV5-1	TRBJ1-1	CASSRGQSNTEAFF
-	TRBV5-5	TRBJ1-3	CASSRGIGSGNTIYF
-	TRBV5-1	TRBJ2-1	CASSRQANNEQFF
-	TRBV6-6	TRBJ1-2	CASRRTEYGYTF
once	TRBV5-1	TRBJ2-1	CATSRLAGNEQFF
-	TRBV6-5	TRBJ1-6	CASSNGQDNSPLHF
-	TRBV7-3	TRBJ2-6	CASRLPGQGAPGANVLTF
-	TRBV5-1	TRBJ1-4	CASSLGGQANEKLFF
-	TRBV30	TRBJ1-2	CAWSVGAGGYTF
-	TRBV2	TRBJ2-7	CASSGDSRFEYEQYF
-	TRBV14	TRBJ2-1	CASSPYRDKRGEQFF
-	TRBV5-6	TRBJ2-2	CASRGINTGELFF
-	TRBV5-1	TRBJ2-3	CASSPISGSRADTQYF
-	TRBV20-1	TRBJ2-1	CSASRLAGSEQFF
-	TRBV19	TRBJ1-1	CASSIGGGLPGTEAFF
-	TRBV5-4	TRBJ1-2	CASNIGVSGGGYTF
-	TRBV7-8	TRBJ2-3	CASSPRGRTDTQYF
once	TRBV29-1	TRBJ2-1	CSVEEGLGLYEQFF
-	TRBV6-2/TRBV6-3	TRBJ2-3	CASSYSVVAGTDTQYF
-	TRBV7-8	TRBJ1-1	CASSLVSGSTEAFF
-	TRBV7-9	TRBJ2-7	CASSLVRASIYEQYF
once	TRBV24-1	TRBJ1-2	CAAGTGSYGYTF
-	TRBV14	TRBJ2-7	CASSQTGTGREQYF
-	TRBV3-1/TRBV3-2	TRBJ2-5	CASSQEEAGGQETQYF
-	TRBV7-3	TRBJ2-5	CASSPQLAQQETQYF
-	TRBV5-4	TRBJ1-1	CASTSGGVTNTEAFF
-	TRBV30	TRBJ2-1	CAWNILQGSNEQFF
-	TRBV7-8	TRBJ2-7	CASSSGLAGASYEQYF
few	TRBV3-1/TRBV3-2	TRBJ1-2	CASSQYKGANGYTF
-	TRBV29-1	TRBJ2-1	CSVEAGTGGFNEQFF
-	TRBV14	TRBJ2-1	CASSRGSGRSYNEQFF
-	TRBV7-8	TRBJ1-2	CASSKSGGAGDGYTF
-	TRBV2	TRBJ2-5	CASSDWISGTAPDF
-	TRBV29-1	TRBJ2-7	CSVVPDTYEQYF
few	TRBV25-1	TRBJ1-2	CASSEYPVNGYTF
-	TRBV2	TRBJ2-1	CASSDQGFNEQFF
-	TRBV6-6	TRBJ2-1	CASSSPGLEGNEQFF